This T cell receptor (beta chain) comes out of a study of blood T cells in healthy people across ages. Study observations and caveats: More naive CD4+ cells and higher diversity marked long-lived donors relative to aged donors.

The CDR3 loop spans 15 amino acids. Germline lookup yields CDR1 SGHVS and CDR2 FQNEAQ. The V gene end was trimmed by 5 bases and the J gene end by 4 bases; junction bases not matched to a gene: 6. The second PCR ran about 6 to 12 cycles with a sample-barcoded 5' primer and J-beta primers. One entry per CDR3 protein results from TCRdb running MiXCR on the 5' RACE reads. The table includes about 760,000 distinct CDR3 sequences, around 25% detected once. This clonotype was found a few times. Its cognate antigen is unknown. These records were also assigned to another study, of T cells of mothers and their children. That work contributes: Extracted RNA, in its entirety, went into cDNA synthesis at around 1.5 ug per 15 ul. The TCR beta CDR3 read count exceeded 9 million for each mother and was about 3.1 million for each child. The authors found no persistent microchimeric T cell clones.

V and J are TRBV7-8 and TRBJ2-2, with TRBD1 identical over 8 bases. The TCR originated in a boy between 5 and 17 years old in good health. The source material was blood. Here the CDR3 DNA reads TGTGCCAGCAGCCCAAGACAGGGGAGCACCGGGGAGCTGTTTTTT. Translation gives CASSPRQGSTGELFF.